This TCR beta chain originates from a study of beta chain features in type 1 diabetes. General observations from the study: Type 1 diabetes patients had moderately but significantly shorter TCRB CDR3s in all four CD4+ subsets.

The sequenced template was cDNA made from the entire isolated RNA. Using immunoSEQ multiplex PCR, the repertoire was profiled, and TCRdb retains in-frame clones only, with some absent. The data show about 360,000 clones, with over 10% seen just once and approximately 0.015% held by the top ten. The CDR3 totals 16 residues. With 0 bases clipped from V and 7 bases from J, the junction kept 12 bases outside the gene matches. From germline, CDR1 is MNHEY and CDR2 SMNVEV (reference sequence). Remarks on this clone: Its antigen is undetermined.

Sorting that relied on CD45RO/CCR7/CD25/CD127/CD95/CD27 yielded CD4+ naive, central memory, regulatory and stem cell-like memory cells. The sample taken for sequencing was naive CD4+ T cells from blood. This clonotype was obtained from a man aged 18 to 30 in good health. The chain is built from TRBV27 and TRBJ2-7; 7 bases align to TRBD2. CDR3 amino acids: CASSLSIRLPGGEQYF. The CDR3 DNA reads as TGTGCCAGCAGTTTATCGATTCGGCTTCCGGGGGGAGAGCAGTACTTC.